Listed below are T cell receptor beta chains from one sample, sequenced in a study of T-cell reconstitution after alpha-beta-depleted transplantation in children. TCRdb reanalysed the PCR reads using MiXCR and keeps one entry per CDR3 protein. This sample has some 590,000 distinct CDR3 sequences, with under 12% found just once. This material consisted of PBMCs from the stem cell graft donor, taken from the stem cell graft. All receptors come from a human donor who donated a stem cell graft to a child with acute myeloid leukemia. The CDR3 runs from the conserved cysteine through the conserved F or W. Each record gives: J gene, V gene, CDR3 protein.

>TRBJ2-1|TRBV7-2
CARGGGLAWNEQFF
>TRBJ2-1|TRBV20-1
CSARDRVHYNEQFF
>TRBJ1-5|TRBV6-1
CASPPGRPEVQPQHF
>TRBJ2-1|TRBV7-9
CASSPPLAGAGNEQFF
>TRBJ2-3|TRBV6-1
CASSRQGDSTDTQYF
>TRBJ2-1|TRBV10-3
CAISESIGEQFF
>TRBJ2-1|TRBV6-2/TRBV6-3
CASSQGQGAYNEQFF
>TRBJ2-2|TRBV20-1
CCATGLVNFILAGELFF
>TRBJ2-7|TRBV5-6
CASSFAPGQSYEQYF
>TRBJ2-3|TRBV5-6
CASSLAKNGPGTDTQYF
>TRBJ1-6|TRBV6-5
CASSYAGTDNSPLHF
>TRBJ1-2|TRBV12-3/TRBV12-4
CASSLGRRGYTF
>TRBJ2-7|TRBV2
CASTSTSGRSYEQYF
>TRBJ2-7|TRBV12-3/TRBV12-4
CASSSSPGKLAGGSLSEQYF
>TRBJ2-5|TRBV12-2
CACHPGQGPWTQYF
>TRBJ2-4|TRBV6-5
CASSYNPSGAKNIQYF
>TRBJ2-4|TRBV20-1
CSAGDGKNIQYF
>TRBJ2-6|TRBV7-6
CASSPRTSGKEGPYSGANVLTF
>TRBJ1-2|TRBV5-1
CASSSSTGVYGYTF
>TRBJ2-1|TRBV20-1
CSAPEVGGRGEQFF
>TRBJ1-5|TRBV7-9
CASSLGAGGFNQPQHF
>TRBJ2-4|TRBV15
CATSRGTGPENIQYF
>TRBJ1-1|TRBV25-1
CASSFRKATGTIEAFF
>TRBJ2-1|TRBV29-1
CSADSYNEQFF
>TRBJ2-7|TRBV4-3
CASSQQQGYEQYF
>TRBJ1-1|TRBV12-3/TRBV12-4
CASSFTYTEAFF
>TRBJ2-1|TRBV20-1
CSATTQSILIPNEQFF
>TRBJ2-1|TRBV27
CASSPRTSGRWENEQFF
>TRBJ2-7|TRBV20-1
CSARDPRGTSTEQYF
>TRBJ1-6|TRBV18
CASSPPVVRGNSPLHF